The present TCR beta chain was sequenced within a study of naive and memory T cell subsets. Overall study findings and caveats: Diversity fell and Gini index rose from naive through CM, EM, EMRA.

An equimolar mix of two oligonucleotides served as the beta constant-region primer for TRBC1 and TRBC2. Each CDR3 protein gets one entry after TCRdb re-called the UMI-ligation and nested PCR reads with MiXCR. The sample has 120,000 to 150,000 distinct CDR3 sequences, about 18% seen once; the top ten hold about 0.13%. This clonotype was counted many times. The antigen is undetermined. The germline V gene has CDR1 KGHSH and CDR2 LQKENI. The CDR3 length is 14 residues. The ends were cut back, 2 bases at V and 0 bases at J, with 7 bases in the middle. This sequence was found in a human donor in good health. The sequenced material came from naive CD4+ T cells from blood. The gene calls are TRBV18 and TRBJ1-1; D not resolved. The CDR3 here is CASSPGRLNTEAFF. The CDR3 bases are TGTGCCAGCTCACCAGGGCGGCTGAACACTGAAGCTTTCTTT.